The clone carrying this TCR beta chain was counted between two and nine times. Antigen specificity is unknown. This sample was included in a study of T-cell memory formation after mild COVID-19. Study-level background: Most TCR clusters belonged to a single donor.

CDR1 is SQVTM and CDR2 is ANQGSEA in the germline V gene. The V and J ends lost 4 bases and 4 bases respectively, with 11 bases between them. The length of the CDR3 is 13 residues. Notes on the study in general: Within pre-infection memory, some responding clones were found, suggesting cross-reactive memory joined. CD4+ clones that contracted lay mainly in CM and EM; CD8+ ones lay in EMRA. While clones contracting from day 15 to 85 were balanced between CD4 and CD8, later expanders leaned CD4+.

Via MiXCR, TCRdb re-called the 5' RACE reads, giving one row per CDR3 protein. The data hold some 310,000 distinct CDR3 sequences, with 20% to 25% observed a single time. The chain is built from TRBV29-1 and TRBJ1-5; a possible D gene is TRBD1 (6 bases). The sample was PBMCs or a T cell subset sorted from them (not recorded which). This TCR was sampled from a man between 18 and 35 years old who had mild COVID-19 (a few samples of this study predate the infection). Cell type and time point are not known. The CDR3 sequence is CSVVVGGNQPQHF. DNA of the CDR3: TGCAGCGTTGTGGTAGGGGGGAATCAGCCCCAGCATTTT.